The 10 T cell receptor beta chains below come from one sample, sequenced in a study of identical twins. From the 5' RACE reads, TCRdb called clonotypes with MiXCR, one entry per CDR3 protein. Of about 530,000 distinct CDR3 sequences listed, about a fifth are singletons. These data also featured in a second study, about yellow fever vaccine responses in identical twins.

The material sequenced was CD4+ T cells sorted from blood. All receptors derive from a woman under 30 in good health.

In its sample, this clonotype was seen a few times. The V call is TRBV24-1, the J call TRBJ2-4; 7 bases map to TRBD1. Trimming took 4 bases from V and 0 from J; bases not matched to a gene: 2. This CDR3 has 15 residues. In germline, CDR1 is KGHDR, CDR2 SFDVKD. The chain's CDR3 is CATSETGEAKNIQYF. As DNA, the CDR3 is TGTGCCACCAGTGAAACAGGGGAAGCCAAAAACATTCAGTACTTC.

This chain connects TRBV5-1 to TRBJ2-7, with D maybe TRBD1 (5 bases). The V gene's germline CDR1 is SGHRS and CDR2 YFSETQ. With 0 bases removed from V and 3 bases from J, the gap between germline ends came to 22 bases. The CDR3 contains 18 residues. The CDR3 nucleotides read TGCGCCAGCAGCTTGGCCGGTAAAGGGGCTCGGGTCCTCTACGAGCAGTACTTC. This codes for CASSLAGKGARVLYEQYF.

This clonotype occurred a few times. The chain links TRBV6-1 to TRBJ2-1, with TRBD2 matching 9 bases. This CDR3 spans 16 amino acids. Germline V gene sequence: CDR1 MNHNS, CDR2 SASEGT. The J segment lost 5 bases and the V segment lost 2 bases, leaving 7 bases of the junction unmatched. The DNA for the CDR3 is TGTGCCAGCAGTGAAAACCGAGCGGGGGGTAACAATGAGCAGTTCTTC. Residues: CASSENRAGGNNEQFF.

The sample holds a few counts of this clonotype. This chain links TRBV20-1 with TRBJ2-1; 7 nucleotides agree with TRBD2. Per the germline V gene, CDR1 is DFQATT and CDR2 is SNEGSKA (reference sequence). J lost 3 bases, V lost 6 bases, and 17 bases had no gene match. The CDR3 spans 17 residues. The CDR3 protein is CSATTYGEGLRYNEQFF. In nucleotides, the CDR3 is TGCAGTGCGACCACGTACGGAGAGGGACTACGCTACAATGAGCAGTTCTTC.

This chain uses TRBV24-1 with TRBJ1-2; a weak D match, TRBD1 (6 bases). Trimming shortened V by 6 bases and J by 4 bases, and 11 bases separated the two germline ends. Germline V CDR1 and CDR2: KGHDR, SFDVKD. The CDR3 spans 13 residues. The CDR3, as DNA: TGTGCCACCAGTTCTACAGGGACCTATGGCTACACCTTC. It specifies CATSSTGTYGYTF.

Many counts were recorded for this clonotype. V usage is TRBV12-3 or TRBV12-4 and J usage is TRBJ2-1, with D tentatively TRBD2 (5 bases). The germline V and J ends were trimmed by 5 bases and 6 bases, with 11 bases remaining between them. The CDR3 covers 13 residues. The DNA of the CDR3 is TGTGCCAGCAGTCCGACTCGGGGCAATGAGCAGTTCTTC. Translated, it gives CASSPTRGNEQFF.

The chain links TRBV5-1 to TRBJ2-7; 9 nucleotides match TRBD2. CDR1 is SGHRS and CDR2 is YFSETQ in the germline V gene. The CDR3 totals 14 residues. V shed 5 bases and J 4 bases; nucleotides not matched to a gene: 7. CDR3 region: CASSLIAGEYEQYF. The CDR3 DNA sequence: TGCGCCAGCAGTCTGATAGCGGGAGAATACGAGCAGTACTTC.

Ten or more counts support this clonotype. The chain carries TRBV20-1 and TRBJ2-1, with TRBD2 identical over 10 bases. Unmatched junction bases numbered 6, after V lost 2 bases and J lost 8 bases. Germline V gene data show CDR1 as DFQATT and CDR2 as SNEGSKA (reference sequence). This CDR3 comprises 14 residues. CDR3 DNA sequence: TGCAGTGCTAGAAGCGGGGGGGCCCGTGATGAGCAGTTCTTC. As protein: CSARSGGARDEQFF.

This clonotype has only a few counts. V is TRBV20-1 and J is TRBJ2-3; 8 nucleotides match TRBD1. The V and J ends lost 0 bases and 4 bases, in that order; junction bases with no gene match: 6. CDR1 is DFQATT, CDR2 SNEGSKA, per germline (reference sequence). This CDR3 is 15 amino acids long. The CDR3 sequence is CSAREYRGYADTQYF. CDR3 sequence (DNA): TGCAGTGCTAGAGAATACAGGGGGTATGCAGATACGCAGTATTTT.

The J gene is TRBJ1-5, the V gene TRBV3-1; D ambiguous. Germline V gene lookup returns CDR1 LGHDT and CDR2 YNNKEL (reference sequence). The CDR3 loop spans 14 amino acids. V shed 4 bases and J shed 0 bases, with 7 bases lying between them. For the CDR3, the DNA is TGTGCCAGCAGCCGGGCAAATAGCAATCAGCCCCAGCATTTT. As protein: CASSRANSNQPQHF.